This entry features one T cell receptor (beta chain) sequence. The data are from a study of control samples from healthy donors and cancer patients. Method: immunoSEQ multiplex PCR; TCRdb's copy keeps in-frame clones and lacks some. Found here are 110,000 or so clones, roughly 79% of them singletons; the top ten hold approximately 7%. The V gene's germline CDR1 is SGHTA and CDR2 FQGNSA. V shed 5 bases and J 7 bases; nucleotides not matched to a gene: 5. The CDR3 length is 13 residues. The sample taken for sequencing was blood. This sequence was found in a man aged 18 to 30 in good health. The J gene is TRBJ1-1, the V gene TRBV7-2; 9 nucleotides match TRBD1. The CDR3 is CASSRDRVNEAFF. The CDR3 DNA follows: TGTGCCAGCAGCAGGGACAGGGTGAATGAAGCTTTCTTT.